This passage covers 7 T cell receptor beta chains from one sample sequenced in a study of blood T cell repertoires in COVID-19. Assay used: immunoSEQ multiplex PCR; TCRdb lists only in-frame clones, some missing. The sample includes roughly 160,000 clones, about 74% of them seen just once. Sequencing was carried out using peripheral blood. These receptors came from a woman aged 80 or over with acute or convalescent COVID-19.

J is TRBJ1-2 and V is TRBV24-1; the match to TRBD1 covers 7 bases. V lost 4 bases and J lost 3; bases outside the gene matches: 7. This CDR3 comprises 15 residues. Germline V gives CDR1 KGHDR, CDR2 SFDVKD. The CDR3 here is CATSERGQAYYGYTF. CDR3 nucleotides: TGTGCCACCAGTGAGCGCGGACAGGCGTACTATGGCTACACCTTC.

A single count supports this clone. The chain uses TRBV3-1 (or the pseudogene TRBV3-2) and TRBJ2-3; TRBD2 matches at 13 bases. The germline V gene has CDR1 LGHDT and CDR2 YNNKEL (reference sequence). V dropped 2 bases and J dropped 2; count of bases not matched to a gene: 4. The CDR3 spans 17 residues. CDR3 region: CASSQPGLAGLTDTQYF. The CDR3 bases are TGTGCCAGCAGCCAACCGGGACTAGCGGGGCTCACAGATACGCAGTATTTT.

The chain joins TRBV4-3 to TRBJ2-1; 9 bases fit TRBD1. Germline V lookup: CDR1 LGHNA, CDR2 YSLEER. V shed 2 bases and J 10 bases; nucleotides not matched to a gene: 3. The CDR3 runs 13 residues. This chain's CDR3 is CASSQTGTGEQFF. Written as DNA, the CDR3 is TGCGCCAGCAGCCAAACAGGGACAGGGGAGCAGTTCTTC.

The chain uses TRBV29-1 and TRBJ1-1, with a possible D match to TRBD1 (6 bases). CDR1 is SQVTM, CDR2 ANQGSEA, per germline. This CDR3 region has 12 residues. V lost 7 bases and J lost 7, with 16 bases in between. The CDR3 DNA follows: TGCAGCGCAAAACAGGGCTTCGGTGAAGCTTTCTTT. It yields the protein CSAKQGFGEAFF.

The chain couples TRBV11-2 to TRBJ2-7; D uncertain. V shed 5 bases and J shed 3 bases, with 5 bases lying between them. In germline, CDR1 is SGHAT, CDR2 FQNNGV. This CDR3 region has 11 residues. CDR3 region: CASSPYYEQYF. DNA of the CDR3: TGTGCCAGCAGCCCTTACTACGAGCAGTACTTC.

The genes are TRBV18 and TRBJ2-3; 8 nucleotides match TRBD1. Germline-derived CDR1 and CDR2 are KGHSH and LQKENI. This CDR3 has 15 amino acids. Trimming removed 6 bases from V and 6 bases from J; junction bases left unmatched: 11. The CDR3 region is CASSPGTGLLDTQYF. The CDR3 bases are TGTGCCAGCTCGCCCGGGACAGGCCTTTTGGATACGCAGTATTTT. Full variable domain (outside the CDR3, taken from reference TRBV18 and TRBJ2-3): NAGVMQNPRHLVRRRGQEARLRCSPMKGHSHVYWYRQLPEEGLKFMVYLQKENIIDESGMPKERFSAEFPKEGPSILRIQQVVRGDSAAYFCASSPGTGLLDTQYFGPGTRLTVL.

V gene TRBV18 combines with J gene TRBJ2-3; D possibly corresponds to TRBD2 (5 bases). Looked up from germline, CDR1 is KGHSH and CDR2 is LQKENI. V was clipped by 1 base and J by 2 bases, with 7 bases between them. The CDR3 covers 14 residues. CDR3 DNA sequence: TGTGCCAGCTCACCACAAGCGGTCACAGATACGCAGTATTTT. This encodes CASSPQAVTDTQYF.